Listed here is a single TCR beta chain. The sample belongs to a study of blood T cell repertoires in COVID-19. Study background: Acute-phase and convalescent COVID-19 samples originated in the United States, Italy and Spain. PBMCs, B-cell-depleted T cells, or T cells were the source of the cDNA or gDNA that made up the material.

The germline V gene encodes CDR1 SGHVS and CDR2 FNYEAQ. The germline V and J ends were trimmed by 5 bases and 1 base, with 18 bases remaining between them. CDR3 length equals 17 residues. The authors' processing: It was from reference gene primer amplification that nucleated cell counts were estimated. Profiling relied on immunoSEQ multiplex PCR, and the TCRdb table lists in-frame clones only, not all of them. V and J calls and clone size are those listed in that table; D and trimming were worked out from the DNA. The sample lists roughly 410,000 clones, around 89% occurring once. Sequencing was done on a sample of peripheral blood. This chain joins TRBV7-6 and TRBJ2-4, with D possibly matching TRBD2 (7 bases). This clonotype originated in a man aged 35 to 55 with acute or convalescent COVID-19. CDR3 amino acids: CASSPGVGGLAKNIQYF. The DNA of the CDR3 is TGTGCCAGCAGCCCCGGCGTGGGGGGGCTGGCCAAAAACATTCAGTACTTC.